The following is a T cell receptor beta chain sequence with its context. Its cognate antigen is unknown. The sample holds other DNA sequences that translate to the same CDR3. The sample comes from a study of T cell responses to AZD1222 COVID-19 vaccine. TCRdb's copy holds only in-frame clones and misses some; the assay was immunoSEQ multiplex PCR. The profile shows 78,000 or so clones, approximately 89% of them singletons. V shed 0 bases and J shed 3 bases, with 1 base lying between them. CDR3 length: 11 amino acids. The germline gives CDR1 SGHRS, CDR2 YFSETQ. Whole-study results and caveats: Distributed over spike, vaccine-associated CD4 TCRs predominated at 160-218 and 743-854. The peak T cell response came first, and repertoires were sampled only after it. An increase in Spike-specific TCR breadth and depth was observed after two AZD1222 doses. The donor cohort was predominantly white British with a female majority, and clonal diversity may have been underestimated.

Sequenced here: peripheral blood, sampled on day 0 of AZD1222 vaccination. The rearrangement joins TRBV5-1 to TRBJ2-7; no definite D call. The TCR originated in an adult in good health. The CDR3 DNA sequence: TGCGCCAGCAGCTTGGACTACGAGCAGTACTTC. Its translation: CASSLDYEQYF.